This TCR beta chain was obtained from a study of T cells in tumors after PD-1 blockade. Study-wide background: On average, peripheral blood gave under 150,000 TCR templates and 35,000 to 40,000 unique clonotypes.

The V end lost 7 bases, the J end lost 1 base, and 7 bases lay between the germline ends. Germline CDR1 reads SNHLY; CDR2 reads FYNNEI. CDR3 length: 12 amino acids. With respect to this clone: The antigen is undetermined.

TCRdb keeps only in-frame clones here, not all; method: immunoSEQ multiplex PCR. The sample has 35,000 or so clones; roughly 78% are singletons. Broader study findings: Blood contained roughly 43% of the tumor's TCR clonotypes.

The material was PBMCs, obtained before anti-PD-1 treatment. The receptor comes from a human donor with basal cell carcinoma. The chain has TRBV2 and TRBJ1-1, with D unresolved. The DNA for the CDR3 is TGTGCCAGCAAGACACCGAACACTGAAGCTTTCTTT. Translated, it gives CASKTPNTEAFF. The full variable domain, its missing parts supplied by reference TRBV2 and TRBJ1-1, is EPEVTQTPSHQVTQMGQEVILRCVPISNHLYFYWYRQILGQKVEFLVSFYNNEISEKSEIFDDQFSVERPDGSNFTLKIRSTKLEDSAMYFCASKTPNTEAFFGQGTRLTVV.